The 4 T cell receptor beta chains below come from one sample, sequenced in a study of T cell responses to AZD1222 COVID-19 vaccine. The assay was immunoSEQ multiplex PCR, and TCRdb's table has in-frame clones only and misses some. This table holds 100,000 or so clones, 75% to 95% found once. The material was peripheral blood, obtained 28 days after the second AZD1222 dose. The origin of the receptors is an adult who received the AZD1222 COVID-19 vaccine.

The count of this clone is one. The J gene is TRBJ1-5, the V gene TRBV30; 7 nucleotides align to TRBD1. CDR1 is GTSNPN and CDR2 is SVGIG in the germline V gene (reference sequence). Trimming took 1 base from V and 4 from J; bases not matched to a gene: 7. The CDR3 is made up of 15 amino acids. CDR3 bases: TGTGCCTGGAGTGGGGCAGGGGGGAGAAATCAGCCCCAGCATTTT. Its translation is CAWSGAGGRNQPQHF. The full variable domain, completed using reference TRBV30 and TRBJ1-5, is SQTIHQWPATLVQPVGSPLSLECTVEGTSNPNLYWYRQAAGRGLQLLFYSVGIGQISSEVPQNLSASRPQDRQFILSSKKLLLSDSGFYLCAWSGAGGRNQPQHFGDGTRLSIL.

V is TRBV5-4 and J is TRBJ2-5; 11 bases line up with TRBD2. Per the germline V gene, CDR1 is SGHNT and CDR2 is YYREEE (reference sequence). With 0 bases clipped from V and 5 bases from J, the junction kept 6 bases outside the gene matches. The CDR3 length is 16 residues. For the CDR3, the DNA is TGTGCCAGCAGCTTGGCAGGGACTAGCGGCCGGGAGACCCAGTACTTC. Protein: CASSLAGTSGRETQYF.

J is TRBJ1-1 and V is TRBV11-2; 9 nucleotides match TRBD1. The junction had 10 bases not matched to a gene; V was cut back by 5 bases and J by 3 bases. The CDR3 is made up of 16 amino acids. Germline lookup yields CDR1 SGHAT and CDR2 FQNNGV. CDR3 sequence: CASSEGQGDRYTEAFF. The CDR3 DNA reads as TGTGCCAGCAGCGAGGGACAGGGAGATAGGTACACTGAAGCTTTCTTT.

The chain carries TRBV2 and TRBJ1-5, with TRBD1 as a possible D gene (6 bases). Trimming stripped 8 bases from V and 2 bases from J, with 16 bases between. This CDR3 has 15 amino acids. Per the germline V gene, CDR1 is SNHLY and CDR2 is FYNNEI. Here the CDR3 reads CASRKQGWGNQPQHF. CDR3 coding DNA: TGTGCCAGCCGAAAACAGGGCTGGGGCAATCAGCCCCAGCATTTT.